The rows below give T cell receptor beta chains drawn from one sample of a study of blood T cell repertoires in COVID-19. Measured with immunoSEQ multiplex PCR; TCRdb has only the in-frame clones, and not every one. The data hold 250,000 or so clones, with approximately 90% observed a single time. Sequenced: peripheral blood. These receptors all stem from a woman aged 30 to 39 with active or convalescent COVID-19. The CDR3 runs from the conserved cysteine through the conserved F or W. A D gene is named only where the DNA matches it firmly. Size is omitted from some rows. Given values are once, few, many or a class for expanded clones.

d_call j_call clone_size v_call cdr3_nt cdr3_aa
TRBD1 TRBJ1-5 - TRBV6-5 TGTGCCAGCAGTTACGCAACAGGGGTAGGAGCTCAGCCCCAGCATTTT CASSYATGVGAQPQHF
- TRBJ1-5 - TRBV5-6 TGTGCCAGCAGCTTATATAATCAGCCCCAGCATTTT CASSLYNQPQHF
- TRBJ2-1 once TRBV4-2 TGTGCCAGCAGCCAAGGCGAGGAGTCGGGCTACAATGAGCAGTTCTTC CASSQGEESGYNEQFF
- TRBJ2-3 - TRBV7-2 TGTGCCAGCAGCTTAGAGCCCCTCAGGGTAAAGATTGATACGCAGTATTTT CASSLEPLRVKIDTQYF
- TRBJ1-5 - TRBV27 TGTGCCAGCAGCGATAGTGGGGCAGGTCAGCCCCAGCATTTT CASSDSGAGQPQHF
TRBD1 TRBJ1-2 - TRBV7-9 TGTGCCAGCAGCCCCTGGGGACAGGGAGATGGCTACACCTTC CASSPWGQGDGYTF
- TRBJ2-4 - TRBV2 TGTGCCAGCACGCCCGGGGCCAAAAACATTCAGTACTTC CASTPGAKNIQYF
TRBD2 TRBJ2-7 once TRBV4-1 TGCGCCAGCAGCCGAACCCAGCGGGGGTACTACGAGCAGTACTTC CASSRTQRGYYEQYF
- TRBJ1-1 - TRBV5-1 TGCGCCAGCAGCCCCAATCCGGCAGGGAAGAACACTGAAGCTTTCTTT CASSPNPAGKNTEAFF
TRBD1 TRBJ2-5 - TRBV9 TGTGCCAGCAGCGTAGCTATAGGGGGCCCTCAAGAGACCCAGTACTTC CASSVAIGGPQETQYF
TRBD1 TRBJ1-6 - TRBV15 TGTGCCACCAGCAGAGATCCCCCTCGACAGGGGATGGATTCACCCCTCCACTTT CATSRDPPRQGMDSPLHF
TRBD2 TRBJ2-3 - TRBV27 TGTGCCAGCAGCGCGAGCGGGGGCGGAGCAGATACGCAGTATTTT CASSASGGGADTQYF
- TRBJ2-3 - TRBV10-3 TGTGCCATCAGTCGTACAGGCACAGGGGGGGAAGACACAGATACGCAGTATTTT CAISRTGTGGEDTDTQYF
TRBD1 TRBJ2-5 - TRBV6-5 TGTGCCAGCAGTTACCGTGACAGGGGAGGAGAGACCCAGTACTTC CASSYRDRGGETQYF
- TRBJ2-3 - TRBV7-9 TGTGCCAGCAGCCTCCTAGCGAGGACGCAGTATTTT CASSLLARTQYF
- TRBJ2-7 - TRBV21-1 TGTGCCAGCAGCGGAACAGGGGCTGGTACCTACGAGCAGTACTTC CASSGTGAGTYEQYF
- TRBJ1-2 - TRBV4-3 TGCGCCAGCAGCCAACGGGGGGTACCTTATGGCTACACCTTC CASSQRGVPYGYTF
- TRBJ2-3 - TRBV27 TGTGCCAGCAGCCTTTCTAGCACAGATACGCAGTATTTT CASSLSSTDTQYF
- TRBJ1-1 - TRBV7-6 TGTGCCAGCAGCCCCACAGTGAACACTGAAGCTTTCTTT CASSPTVNTEAFF
TRBD1 TRBJ1-2 once TRBV5-1 TGCGCCAGCAGCTTGGGGGCAGGGGGCGTCTACTATGGCTACACCTTC CASSLGAGGVYYGYTF
TRBD1 TRBJ2-1 - TRBV10-3 TGTGCCATGGGTAAACAGGGGTCCTACAATGAGCAGTTCTTC CAMGKQGSYNEQFF
TRBD1 TRBJ1-6 - TRBV14 TGTGCCAGCAGCCAAGTGGGGACAGGGGTCTTTAGCTCACCCCTCCACTTT CASSQVGTGVFSSPLHF
- TRBJ1-6 - TRBV30 TGTGCCTGGAGTGTAGTAGACAGCCGTAATTCACCCCTCCACTTT CAWSVVDSRNSPLHF
TRBD1 TRBJ2-1 - TRBV7-2 TGTGCCAGCAGCCCAAGGCAGGGGGCCTCCTACAATGAGCAGTTCTTC CASSPRQGASYNEQFF
- TRBJ2-7 - TRBV6-5 TGTGCCTCACAATGGGGGGTTAACTACGAGCAGTACTTC CASQWGVNYEQYF
TRBD2 TRBJ2-5 - TRBV7-2 TGTGCCAGCAGCTTGCAGGGGCGGGGGGGACAAGAGACCCAGTACTTC CASSLQGRGGQETQYF
TRBD1 TRBJ1-1 - TRBV19 TGTGCCAGTGGTAGGGCAGGGGGAAGGACTGAAGCTTTCTTT CASGRAGGRTEAFF
- TRBJ1-2 - TRBV19 TGTGCCAGTAGTATTGGAGGTAGCCAGCCGAACTATGGCTACACCTTC CASSIGGSQPNYGYTF
- TRBJ1-1 - TRBV11-3 TGTGCCAGCAGCTCTAACTTGAACACTGAAGCTTTCTTT CASSSNLNTEAFF
TRBD2 TRBJ2-7 - TRBV6-5 TGTGCCAGCGCGCGGGGGGTTTACGAGCAGTACTTC CASARGVYEQYF
TRBD1 TRBJ2-2 - TRBV7-2 TGTGCCAGCAGCTTTCTGGACAGGGGGCTCACCGGGGAGCTGTTTTTT CASSFLDRGLTGELFF
- TRBJ2-3 - TRBV29-1 TGCAGCGTTGAATTACGCAGGGGGGCAGATACGCAGTATTTT CSVELRRGADTQYF
- TRBJ1-1 - TRBV30 TGTGCCTGGACCCAGGGTTCAGCTTTCTTT CAWTQGSAFF
- TRBJ1-1 - TRBV29-1 TGCAGCGCTGGGGACGTGTACGGGAGAGGGGACACTGAAGCTTTCTTT CSAGDVYGRGDTEAFF
TRBD2 TRBJ2-3 - TRBV7-2 TGTGCCAGCAGCCGCAGCGGGGGGGCCGTCACAGATACGCAGTATTTT CASSRSGGAVTDTQYF
- TRBJ2-5 - TRBV5-4 TGTGCCAGCAGCTTAGCGGCCACGCAGGAGACCCAGTACTTC CASSLAATQETQYF
TRBD1 TRBJ1-6 once TRBV19 TGTGCCAGTAGTACACGACTTTTAGGACAGGGGAAGAATTCACCCCTCCACTTT CASSTRLLGQGKNSPLHF
TRBD1 TRBJ2-3 - TRBV10-2 TGCGCCAGCAGTGAACGGCAGGGGGTTCAATCTCGCACAGATACGCAGTATTTT CASSERQGVQSRTDTQYF
- TRBJ1-5 - TRBV4-1 TGCGCCAGCAGCCAAGCCGAGTATCAGCCCCAGCATTTT CASSQAEYQPQHF
- TRBJ1-1 - TRBV9 TGTGCCAGCAGCCCCCCTTCCGGGAGGCCCCAAGCTTTCTTT CASSPPSGRPQAFF
- TRBJ1-4 once TRBV6-5 TGTGCCAGCAGTTACGTACCAGGACAGCAGGAAAAACTGTTTTTT CASSYVPGQQEKLFF
TRBD2 TRBJ2-3 - TRBV28 TGTGCCAGCAGTGAAACTAGCGGGGGGGTGGATACGCAGTATTTT CASSETSGGVDTQYF
TRBD2 TRBJ2-1 - TRBV18 TGTGCCAGCTCACCACGGACTAGCGGGGGGGCCTCCTACAATGAGCAGTTCTTC CASSPRTSGGASYNEQFF
- TRBJ1-6 - TRBV9 TGTGCCAGCAGCACTTCCCAGGGGTCGATGAATTCACCCCTCCACTTT CASSTSQGSMNSPLHF
TRBD1 TRBJ2-4 - TRBV7-2 TGTGCCAGCAGCTTACTCCCCGGGACAGGTTTTAGCATTCAGTACTTC CASSLLPGTGFSIQYF
TRBD2 TRBJ2-7 - TRBV7-9 TGTGCCAGCAGCTTACTGACTAGCGGGGGGCCGGGTGAGCAGTACTTC CASSLLTSGGPGEQYF
TRBD1 TRBJ1-2 - TRBV29-1 TGCAGCGTTGGGGGGATTAGGGGGCCTAACTATGGCTACACCTTC CSVGGIRGPNYGYTF
- TRBJ1-5 - TRBV6-1 TGTGCCAGCAGTGAAAGGTCGGGGGTACCTAATCAGCCCCAGCATTTT CASSERSGVPNQPQHF
- TRBJ1-6 - TRBV4-3 TGCGCCAGCAGCCAAGGGAGGTTGGGGAATTCACCCCTCCACTTT CASSQGRLGNSPLHF
- TRBJ2-3 - TRBV5-1 TGCGCCAGCAGCTTGGGGTCGGCAGATACGCAGTATTTT CASSLGSADTQYF
- TRBJ2-7 - TRBV28 TGTGCCAGCAGCCCGGACATCTACGAGCAGTACTTC CASSPDIYEQYF
TRBD1 TRBJ1-6 - TRBV6-5 TGTGCCAGCAAGGAAGGGGGCAATTCACCCCTCCACTTT CASKEGGNSPLHF